The 9 T cell receptor beta chains reported below all come from one sample, sequenced in a study of blood T cell repertoires in COVID-19. Sequencing used immunoSEQ multiplex PCR; TCRdb keeps in-frame clones, though not all of them. The profile shows about 410,000 clones, 86% of them singletons. The source material was peripheral blood. These receptor sequences come from a woman aged 30 to 39 with active or convalescent COVID-19.

The V and J genes are TRBV3-1 (or the pseudogene TRBV3-2) and TRBJ2-1; the D gene is possibly TRBD1 (6 bases). Germline CDR1 reads LGHDT; CDR2 reads YNNKEL (reference sequence). V dropped 1 base and J dropped 6 bases, with 16 bases sitting between them. This CDR3 is 16 amino acids long. The CDR3 reads CASSQGIPLGANEQFF. The CDR3 nucleotides read TGTGCCAGCAGCCAAGGCATCCCTCTGGGGGCCAATGAGCAGTTCTTC.

The chain recombines TRBV2 with TRBJ2-1, with 7 bases identical to TRBD2. The CDR3 runs to 16 residues. Germline trimming cut 3 bases from V and 3 bases from J; bases unmatched to any gene: 8. Germline CDR1 SNHLY, CDR2 FYNNEI. The CDR3 sequence: CASSDGLAGDYNEQFF. CDR3 DNA sequence: TGTGCCAGCAGTGACGGTTTGGCGGGGGACTACAATGAGCAGTTCTTC.

DNA of the CDR3: TGTGCCACGCGGACTAGCGGTGAAGATACGCAGTATTTT. Translating it yields CATRTSGEDTQYF. This sequence joins TRBV24-1 and TRBJ2-3, with 10 bases identical to TRBD2. The CDR3 is made up of 13 amino acids. CDR1 is KGHDR and CDR2 is SFDVKD in the germline V gene. J lost 5 bases, V lost 10 bases, and 5 bases had no gene match.

V and J are TRBV20-1 and TRBJ2-7, with D unclear. Germline V gives CDR1 DFQATT, CDR2 SNEGSKA (reference sequence). The CDR3 length is 11 residues. V shed 3 bases and J shed 6 bases, with 9 bases lying between them. The CDR3 DNA sequence: TGCAGTGCTAGGTCGACTGGCGAGCAGTACTTC. This sequence encodes CSARSTGEQYF.

The chain combines TRBV21-1 with TRBJ2-2; the D call in the table, TRBD2, was not verified against the DNA. TRBV21-1 is termed a pseudogene. There are 20 residues in the CDR3. CDR3 region: CASSKVASGGATPNTGELFF. The CDR3 DNA sequence: TGTGCCAGCAGCAAAGTGGCTAGCGGGGGGGCGACCCCGAACACCGGGGAGCTGTTTTTT.

This CDR3 reads CASSPAGDSGNTIYF. The DNA of the CDR3 is TGTGCCAGCTCACCGGCAGGGGACTCTGGAAACACCATATATTTT. V and J are TRBV18 and TRBJ1-3, with D perhaps matching TRBD1 (6 bases). The germline V gene encodes CDR1 KGHSH and CDR2 LQKENI. V shed 3 bases and J shed 0 bases, with 9 bases lying between them. This CDR3 is 15 amino acids long. Full variable domain (rest looked up from reference TRBV18 and TRBJ1-3): NAGVMQNPRHLVRRRGQEARLRCSPMKGHSHVYWYRQLPEEGLKFMVYLQKENIIDESGMPKERFSAEFPKEGPSILRIQQVVRGDSAAYFCASSPAGDSGNTIYFGEGSWLTVV.

The genes are TRBV19 and TRBJ2-2; 13 bases line up with TRBD2. The V and J ends lost 1 base and 7 bases, in that order; junction bases with no gene match: 9. Germline loops: CDR1 LNHDA, CDR2 SQIVND (reference sequence). CDR3 length: 18 residues. In DNA, the CDR3 is TGTGCCAGTAGTATAGGACTAGCGGGGGGACGTTACGGCGGGGAGCTGTTTTTT. Residues: CASSIGLAGGRYGGELFF.

The rearrangement joins TRBV12-3 or TRBV12-4 to TRBJ2-5, with 11 bases fitting TRBD1. V dropped 4 bases and J dropped 7; count of bases not matched to a gene: 2. The CDR3 spans 13 residues. Here the CDR3 reads CASSSGQGGTQYF. CDR3 DNA: TGTGCCAGCAGTTCGGGACAGGGGGGGACCCAGTACTTC.

The V and J genes are TRBV5-6 and TRBJ2-1; maybe TRBD1 (6 bases). CDR1 and CDR2 (germline): SGHDT, YYEEEE. This CDR3 comprises 14 residues. V dropped 0 bases and J dropped 7 bases, with 11 bases sitting between them. DNA for the CDR3: TGTGCCAGCAGCTTGGAGTACAGGGCGAATGAGCAGTTCTTC. Its translation: CASSLEYRANEQFF.